Listed here is a single T cell receptor (beta chain). Its antigen remains unknown. No infections or other immune events were documented during collection. This sample is part of a study of identifying expanded T cells in peripheral blood. General observations from the study: Approximately two-week clone count variance significantly increased as total template count grew. Technical replicates showed about 1.2 changed clones; around two weeks about 16; four weeks 19.

TCRdb's table, derived via immunoSEQ multiplex PCR, lists solely in-frame clones and lacks some. Seen here are roughly 75,000 clones, 90% observed once, and the top ten hold 3.3%. CDR3 size: 13 residues. V gave up 2 bases and J gave up 3 bases, with 8 bases separating them. Germline V gene lookup returns CDR1 SGHKS and CDR2 YYEKEE (reference sequence). Sequencing was performed on blood. The chain combines TRBV5-5 with TRBJ1-2; D possibly corresponds to TRBD1 (5 bases). This receptor was taken from a person between 18 and 69 years old in good health. The CDR3 coding sequence is TGTGCCAGCAGCTTCCAGGGTGACTATGGCTACACCTTC. Its protein product is CASSFQGDYGYTF.